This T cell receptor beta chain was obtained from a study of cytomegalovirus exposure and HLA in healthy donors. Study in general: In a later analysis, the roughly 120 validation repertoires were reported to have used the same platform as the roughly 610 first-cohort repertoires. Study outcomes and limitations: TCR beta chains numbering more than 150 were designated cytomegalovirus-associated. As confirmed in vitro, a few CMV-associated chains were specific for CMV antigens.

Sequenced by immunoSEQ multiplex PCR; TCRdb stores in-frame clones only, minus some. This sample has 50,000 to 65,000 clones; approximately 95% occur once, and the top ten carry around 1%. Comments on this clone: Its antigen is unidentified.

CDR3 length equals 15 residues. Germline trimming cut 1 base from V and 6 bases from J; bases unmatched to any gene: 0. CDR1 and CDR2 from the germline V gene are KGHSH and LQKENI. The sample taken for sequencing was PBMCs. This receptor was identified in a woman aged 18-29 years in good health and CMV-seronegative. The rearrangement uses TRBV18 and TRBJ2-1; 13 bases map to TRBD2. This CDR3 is CASSPRLAGGNEQFF. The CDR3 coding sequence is TGTGCCAGCTCACCACGACTAGCGGGGGGCAATGAGCAGTTCTTC.